Presented here are 8 T cell receptor beta chains from one specimen sequenced in a study of T cells in narcolepsy. Clones were read by immunoSEQ multiplex PCR, and TCRdb kept only the in-frame ones, dropping some. The sample yields about 29,000 clones, 80% to 90% seen once. The sequenced material came from memory (CD45RA-) CD4+ T cells from blood. These receptors all come from a human donor in good health.

This clone was picked up a small number of times. The chain employs TRBV25-1 and TRBJ1-4; D unclear. CDR1 and CDR2 from the germline V gene are MGHDK and SYGVNS. The CDR3 contains 17 residues. Between the trimmed V and J ends, which lost 4 bases and 5 bases, there was a span of 20 bases. In DNA form, the CDR3 reads TGTGCCAGCAGTGCTTTGAACCACAGCGGGAAGAATGAAAAACTGTTTTTT. As protein: CASSALNHSGKNEKLFF.

The count of this clone is one. The genes are TRBV6-6 and TRBJ2-7, with a weak D call TRBD1 (6 bases). This CDR3 contains 12 residues. The V end lost 7 bases, the J end lost 6 bases, and 13 bases lay between the germline ends. Germline CDR1 MNHNY, CDR2 SVGAGI (reference sequence). The CDR3 DNA is TGTGCCAGCAAATACGGGACATCCGAGCAGTACTTC. Its translation is CASKYGTSEQYF.

This clone was picked up a small number of times. CDR3 residues: CASSPRSNTEAFF. CDR3 DNA sequence: TGTGCCAGCAGCCCAAGATCGAACACTGAAGCTTTCTTT. The V and J genes are TRBV11-3 and TRBJ1-1; no firm D call. The CDR3 consists of 13 residues. Germline V CDR1 and CDR2: SGHNT, YENEEA. Between the trimmed V and J ends, which lost 5 bases and 1 base, there was a span of 8 bases.

This chain joins TRBV7-2 and TRBJ2-7; tentatively, D is TRBD1 or TRBD2 (5 bases each). This CDR3 spans 17 amino acids. Trimming cost V 3 bases and J 3 bases, with 21 bases left between them. Germline V gene sequence: CDR1 SGHTA, CDR2 FQGNSA. The CDR3 sequence: CASSFLSGSGRSYEQYF. CDR3 in DNA: TGTGCCAGCAGCTTTCTCTCAGGATCAGGGAGAAGCTACGAGCAGTACTTC.

The chain couples TRBV7-2 to TRBJ1-1; D is ambiguous. The CDR3 extends over 11 amino acids. CDR1 SGHTA and CDR2 FQGNSA come from the germline V gene. V was clipped by 1 base and J by 9 bases, with 6 bases between them. The CDR3 coding sequence is TGTGCCAGCAGCTTAGGAGGGAAAGCTTTCTTT. Translation gives CASSLGGKAFF.

This chain uses TRBV7-2 with TRBJ2-7; D call uncertain. The germline V gene has CDR1 SGHTA and CDR2 FQGNSA. Trimming removed 3 bases at V and 4 bases at J, with 16 bases between. This CDR3 is built from 15 residues. CDR3 sequence reads: CASSFDQAGKYEQYF. The CDR3 DNA sequence: TGTGCCAGCAGCTTCGACCAAGCCGGCAAATACGAGCAGTACTTC.

This sequence joins TRBV6-1 and TRBJ1-1; 8 bases line up with TRBD1. The germline gives CDR1 MNHNS, CDR2 SASEGT. V shed 5 bases and J 3 bases; nucleotides not matched to a gene: 2. The length of the CDR3 is 13 residues. CDR3 amino acids: CASSPTGDTEAFF. The CDR3 nucleotides are TGTGCCAGCAGTCCGACAGGGGACACTGAAGCTTTCTTT.

This clone was detected only once. This chain uses TRBV7-9 with TRBJ2-1; D is unclear. The ends were cut back, 1 base at V and 4 bases at J, with 5 bases in the middle. This CDR3 is built from 13 residues. Germline loops: CDR1 SEHNR, CDR2 FQNEAQ (reference sequence). The CDR3 spells CASSLVSYNEQFF. Here the CDR3 DNA reads TGTGCCAGCAGCTTAGTGTCGTACAATGAGCAGTTCTTC.